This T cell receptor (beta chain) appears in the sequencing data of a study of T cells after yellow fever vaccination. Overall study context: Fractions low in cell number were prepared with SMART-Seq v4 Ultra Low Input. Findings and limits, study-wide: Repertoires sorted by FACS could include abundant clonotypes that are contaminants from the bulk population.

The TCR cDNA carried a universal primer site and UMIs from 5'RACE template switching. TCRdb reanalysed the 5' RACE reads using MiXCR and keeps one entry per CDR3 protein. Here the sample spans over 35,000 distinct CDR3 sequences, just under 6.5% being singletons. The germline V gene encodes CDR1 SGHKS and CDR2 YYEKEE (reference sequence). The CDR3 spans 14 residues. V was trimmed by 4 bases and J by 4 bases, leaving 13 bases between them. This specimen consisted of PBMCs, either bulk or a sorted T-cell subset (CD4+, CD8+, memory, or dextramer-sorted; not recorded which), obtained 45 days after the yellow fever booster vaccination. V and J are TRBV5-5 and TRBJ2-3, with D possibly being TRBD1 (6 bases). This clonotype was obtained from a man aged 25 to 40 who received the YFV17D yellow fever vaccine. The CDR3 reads CASSTFTGSDTQYF. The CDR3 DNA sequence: TGTGCCAGCAGCACATTTACAGGGTCAGATACGCAGTATTTT. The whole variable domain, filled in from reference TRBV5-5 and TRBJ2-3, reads DAGVTQSPTHLIKTRGQQVTLRCSPISGHKSVSWYQQVLGQGPQFIFQYYEKEERGRGNFPDRFSARQFPNYSSELNVNALLLGDSALYLCASSTFTGSDTQYFGPGTRLTVL.